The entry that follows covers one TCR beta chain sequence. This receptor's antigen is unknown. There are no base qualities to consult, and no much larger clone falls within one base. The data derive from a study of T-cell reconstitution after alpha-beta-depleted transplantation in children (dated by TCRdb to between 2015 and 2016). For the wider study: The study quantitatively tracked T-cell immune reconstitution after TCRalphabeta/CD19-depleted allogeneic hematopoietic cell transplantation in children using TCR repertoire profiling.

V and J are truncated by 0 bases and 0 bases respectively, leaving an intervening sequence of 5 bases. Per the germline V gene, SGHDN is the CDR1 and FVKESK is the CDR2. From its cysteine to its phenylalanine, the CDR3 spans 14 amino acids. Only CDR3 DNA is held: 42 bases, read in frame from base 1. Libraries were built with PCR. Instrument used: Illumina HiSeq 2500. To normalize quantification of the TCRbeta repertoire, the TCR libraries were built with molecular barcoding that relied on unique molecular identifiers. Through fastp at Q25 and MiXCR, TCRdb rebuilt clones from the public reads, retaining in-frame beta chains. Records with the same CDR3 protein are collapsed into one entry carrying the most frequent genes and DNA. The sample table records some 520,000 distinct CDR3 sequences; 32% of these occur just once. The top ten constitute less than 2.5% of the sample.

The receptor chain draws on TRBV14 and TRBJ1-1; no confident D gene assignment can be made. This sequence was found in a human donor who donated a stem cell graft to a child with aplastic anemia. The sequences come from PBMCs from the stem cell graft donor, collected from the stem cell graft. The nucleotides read TGTGCCAGCAGCCAAGACGGGCTGAACACTGAAGCTTTCTTT. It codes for CASSQDGLNTEAFF.